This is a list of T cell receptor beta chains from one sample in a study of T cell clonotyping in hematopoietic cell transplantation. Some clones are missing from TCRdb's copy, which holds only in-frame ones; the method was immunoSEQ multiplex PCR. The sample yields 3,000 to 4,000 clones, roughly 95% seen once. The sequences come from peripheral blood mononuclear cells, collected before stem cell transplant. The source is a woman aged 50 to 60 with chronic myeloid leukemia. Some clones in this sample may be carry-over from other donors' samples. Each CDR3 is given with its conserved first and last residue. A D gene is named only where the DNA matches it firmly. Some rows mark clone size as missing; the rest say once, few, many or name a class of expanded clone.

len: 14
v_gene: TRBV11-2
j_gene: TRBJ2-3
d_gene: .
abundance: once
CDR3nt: TGTGCCAGCAGCTTTAGCCGCCGCCCAGATACGCAGTATTTT
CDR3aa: CASSFSRRPDTQYF

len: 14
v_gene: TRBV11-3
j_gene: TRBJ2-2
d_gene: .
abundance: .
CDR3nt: TGTGCCAGCAGCTTAGGACAAAACACCGGGGAGCTGTTTTTT
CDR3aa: CASSLGQNTGELFF

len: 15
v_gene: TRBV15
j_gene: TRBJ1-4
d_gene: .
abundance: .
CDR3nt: TGTGCCACCAGCAGGGACACCGCAACTAATGAAAAACTGTTTTTT
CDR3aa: CATSRDTATNEKLFF

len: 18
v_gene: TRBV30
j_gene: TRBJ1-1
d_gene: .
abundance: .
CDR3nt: TGTGCCTGGAGTGTACGCCGCCGCCCGGAGACGGTGAACACTGAAGCTTTCTTT
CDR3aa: CAWSVRRRPETVNTEAFF

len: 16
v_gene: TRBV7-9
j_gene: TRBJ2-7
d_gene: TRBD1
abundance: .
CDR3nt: TGTGCCAGCAGCTCCACCGAAGACAGGGGAGGCTACGAGCAGTACTTC
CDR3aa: CASSSTEDRGGYEQYF

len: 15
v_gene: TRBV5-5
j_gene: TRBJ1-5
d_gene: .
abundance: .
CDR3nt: TGTGCCAGCAGCTTGACAGAGCTAAACAATCAGCCCCAGCATTTT
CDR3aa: CASSLTELNNQPQHF

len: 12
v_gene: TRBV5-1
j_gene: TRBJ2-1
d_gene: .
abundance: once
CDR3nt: TGCGCCAGCAGCGCAGGGGTCCGGGAGCAGTTCTTC
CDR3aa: CASSAGVREQFF

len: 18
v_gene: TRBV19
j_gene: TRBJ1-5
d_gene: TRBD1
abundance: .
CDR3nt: TGTGCCAGTAGTAAAGGAGGGACAGGGGCTCTGCGCCCTCAGCCCCAGCATTTT
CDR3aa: CASSKGGTGALRPQPQHF

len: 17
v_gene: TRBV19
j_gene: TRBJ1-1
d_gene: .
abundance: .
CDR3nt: TGTGCCAGTAGTATTCATGCCCCTTGGGCAGGGGACACTGAAGCTTTCTTT
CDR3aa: CASSIHAPWAGDTEAFF

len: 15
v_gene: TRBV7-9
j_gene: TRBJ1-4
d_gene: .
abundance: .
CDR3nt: TGTGCCAGCAGCTTAAGTGACACCACTAATGAAAAACTGTTTTTT
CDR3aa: CASSLSDTTNEKLFF

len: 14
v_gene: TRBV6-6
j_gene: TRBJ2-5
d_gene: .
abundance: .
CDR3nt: TGTGCCAGCAGTTACTCGCCAGCAGTGGAGACCCAGTACTTC
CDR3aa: CASSYSPAVETQYF

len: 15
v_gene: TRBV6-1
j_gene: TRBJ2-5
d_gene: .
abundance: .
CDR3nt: TGTGCCAGCAGTGAAGTAGCAGGGACGGGGGAGACCCAGTACTTC
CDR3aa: CASSEVAGTGETQYF

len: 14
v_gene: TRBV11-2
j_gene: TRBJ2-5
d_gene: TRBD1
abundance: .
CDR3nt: TGTGCCAGCAGCTTAACAGGGGTTGGGGAGACCCAGTACTTC
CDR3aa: CASSLTGVGETQYF

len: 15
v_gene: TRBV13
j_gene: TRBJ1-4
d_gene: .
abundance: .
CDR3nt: TGTGCCAGCAGCCACCGGGGGGAGCAGATCGAAAAACTGTTTTTT
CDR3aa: CASSHRGEQIEKLFF

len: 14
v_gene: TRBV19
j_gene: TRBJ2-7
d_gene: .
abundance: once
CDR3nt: TGTGCCAGTAGTAAGGCAGGACCTTTGTACGAGCAGTACTTC
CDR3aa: CASSKAGPLYEQYF

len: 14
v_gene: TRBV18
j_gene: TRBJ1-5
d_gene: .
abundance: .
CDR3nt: TGTGCCAGCTCACCCGGGCGGGTCGGACAGCCCCAGCATTTT
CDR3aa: CASSPGRVGQPQHF